Listed here is a single TCR beta chain. The antigen is undetermined. Original processing notes: Filtering differed for immunoSEQ, which gave only junction sequences without quality scores. The method was immunoSEQ multiplex PCR; TCRdb's version includes in-frame clones alone and lacks a portion of them. V and J calls and clone size come straight from that table; D and trimming were deduced from the DNA. The sample records 2.3 million or so clones, 85% to 95% being singletons. V gave up 5 bases and J gave up 7 bases; unmatched junction bases: 8. CDR1 and CDR2 from the germline V gene are MNHEY and SMNVEV (reference sequence). This CDR3 has 14 residues. This sample is drawn from a study of shared clonotypes between healthy human individuals. Study findings and constraints: The low donor count limited represented genetic and exposure-history diversity. Sampling covered blood only; tissue repertoires likely differ.

A split of CD4+ cells into CD45RA+ naive and CD45RA-negative memory subsets was performed. The chain has TRBV27 and TRBJ2-7, with TRBD2 matching over 10 bases. The TCR was taken from a man between 18 and 29 years old in good health. Some clones in this sample may be carry-over from other donors' samples. The sequenced sample was naive CD4+ T cells from PBMCs. Subset of the sample: CD45RA+ positively selected. The CDR3 coding sequence is TGTGCCAGCAGTGCTAGCGGGAGTAGGTCGGAGCAGTACTTC. Amino acid sequence: CASSASGSRSEQYF.